The source of this T cell receptor (beta chain) is a study of blood T cell repertoires in COVID-19. Looking at the study overall: In each case, the material was cDNA or gDNA derived from T cells, B-cell-depleted T cells, or PBMCs.

V dropped 3 bases and J dropped 7; count of bases not matched to a gene: 22. The germline gives CDR1 LGHDT, CDR2 YNNKEL (reference sequence). The CDR3 consists of 20 residues. TCRdb's copy holds only in-frame clones and misses some; the assay was immunoSEQ multiplex PCR. The table records a few hundred thousand clones, approximately 81% of them present only once. The V and J genes are TRBV3-1 (or the pseudogene TRBV3-2) and TRBJ1-2, with 11 bases matching TRBD1. The clonotype comes from a woman aged 18-29 years with acute or convalescent COVID-19. Material for sequencing was peripheral blood. CDR3 nucleotides: TGTGCCAGCAGCCACCTCCCCTTCCGGGACAGGGGGTCGATCGATGCTGGCTACACCTTC. It is translated as CASSHLPFRDRGSIDAGYTF.